Sequencing of this T cell receptor (beta chain) was carried out in a study of T-cell reconstitution after alpha-beta-depleted transplantation in children. Study-wide findings and caveats: Reports say that about two months after transplant, the alpha-beta T cells came out of several hundred graft clones that had expanded.

The CDR3 is 15 residues long. Germline lookup yields CDR1 SGHTA and CDR2 FQGTGA. The germline V and J ends were trimmed by 3 bases and 0 bases, with 6 bases remaining between them. This sample's TCRbeta library carried unique molecular identifier barcodes. From the PCR reads, TCRdb called clonotypes with MiXCR, one entry per CDR3 protein. The sample includes 700,000 to 950,000 distinct CDR3 sequences, approximately 15% seen only once; the top ten take under 6%. This clonotype was observed a few times. The antigen is not known. Sample: PBMCs, mostly from graft donor cells, taken 360 days after TCRalphabeta/CD19-depleted stem cell transplant. The TCR was taken from a male patient younger than 18 who had a stem cell transplant for acute lymphoblastic leukemia, so the T cells may come from the graft donor. V usage is TRBV7-3 and J usage is TRBJ2-6; D is unresolved. CDR3 amino acids: CASSFYRSGANVLTF. CDR3 coding DNA: TGTGCCAGCAGCTTCTACCGCTCTGGGGCCAACGTCCTGACTTTC.